This TCR beta chain stems from a study of identical twins. Study conclusions and caveats: The same donors were not followed; conclusions instead depended on cross-sectional statistical analysis. Weaker excess twin sharing was seen among beta out-of-frame sequences.

On this clonotype: Its antigen is not identified.

V gave up 7 bases and J gave up 4 bases, with 18 bases separating them. The germline V gene encodes CDR1 SGHNT and CDR2 YENEEA. This CDR3 has 15 amino acids. With template switching, a universal primer site was added, and the cDNA carried unique molecular identifiers. TCRdb called the 5' RACE reads again in MiXCR, with one record for every CDR3 protein. Of about 200,000 distinct CDR3 sequences listed, about a tenth were seen once; the top ten hold around 5%. The V call is TRBV11-3, the J call TRBJ2-3; D possibly matches TRBD1 or TRBD2 (6 bases each). The source is a woman between 18 and 30 years old in good health. The sequencing sample was made of memory (CD45RO+) T cells sorted from blood. For the CDR3, the DNA is TGTGCCAGCAACCCTTGGGGGGCCGGGGCAGATACGCAGTATTTT. Translating gives CASNPWGAGADTQYF.